This TCR beta chain was captured in a study of T cells after posttransplantation cyclophosphamide. Broader study findings: TRB overlap between skin or GI tissue T cells and blood was limited. Later post-transplant blood repertoires were often dominated by donor CD8+ memory clones. Recipient CMV seropositivity and CMV reactivation strongly tracked TRB clonality.

After removal of 4 bases from V and 4 bases from J, the junction contained 10 bases not matched to a gene. The V gene's germline CDR1 is SEHNR and CDR2 FQNEAQ (reference sequence). The CDR3 extends over 16 amino acids. Only in-frame clones appear in the TCRdb table, and some are missing; sequencing was by immunoSEQ multiplex PCR. The data contain tens of thousands of clones, approximately 92% of them singletons. Of note for this clone: The antigen is not known.

The sequenced sample consisted of PBMCs. This TCR was sampled from a woman aged 25 to 45 in good health and a related stem cell transplant donor. The gene calls are TRBV7-9 and TRBJ1-2; 9 bases match TRBD1. DNA of the CDR3: TGTGCCAGCAGCTCCCGGACAGGGGATCATCTCTATGGCTACACCTTC. Protein sequence: CASSSRTGDHLYGYTF.